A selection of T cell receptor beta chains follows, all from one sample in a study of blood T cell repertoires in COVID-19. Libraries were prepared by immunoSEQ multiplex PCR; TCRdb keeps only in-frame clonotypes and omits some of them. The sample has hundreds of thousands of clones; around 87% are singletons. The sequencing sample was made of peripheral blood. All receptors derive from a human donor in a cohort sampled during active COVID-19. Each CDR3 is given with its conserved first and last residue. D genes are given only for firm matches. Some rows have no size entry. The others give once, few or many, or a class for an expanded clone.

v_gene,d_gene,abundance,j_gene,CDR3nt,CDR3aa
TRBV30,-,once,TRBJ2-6,TGTGCCTGGAGTGTACCTGTTAGCGGGGCCAACGTCCTGACTTTC,CAWSVPVSGANVLTF
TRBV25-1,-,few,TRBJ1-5,TGTGCCAGCAGTGAAAGAGAGGGCCATCAGCCCCAGCATTTT,CASSEREGHQPQHF
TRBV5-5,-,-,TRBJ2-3,TGTGCCAGCAGCTCTCTCCGGGGATCAGATACGCAGTATTTT,CASSSLRGSDTQYF
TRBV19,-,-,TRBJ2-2,TGTGCCAGTAGTATAGAGGCTAGCGAGAACACCGGGGAGCTGTTTTTT,CASSIEASENTGELFF
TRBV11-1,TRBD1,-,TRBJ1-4,TGTGCCAGCAGCACCGGGACAGGTTACCGCCGAAAACTGTTTTTT,CASSTGTGYRRKLFF
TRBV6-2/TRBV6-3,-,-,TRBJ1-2,TGTGCCAGCAGTTACCTCGGGGGAGCTGGCTACACCTTC,CASSYLGGAGYTF
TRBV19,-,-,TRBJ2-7,TGTGCCAGTAGCCTCGACTACTCCTACGAGCAGTACTTC,CASSLDYSYEQYF
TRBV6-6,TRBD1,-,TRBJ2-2,TGTGCCAGCAGTCTCCGGAGTGACAGGGTTAATACCGGGGAGCTGTTTTTT,CASSLRSDRVNTGELFF
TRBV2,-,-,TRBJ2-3,TGTGCCAGCAAGCGAGATACAGATACGCAGTATTTT,CASKRDTDTQYF
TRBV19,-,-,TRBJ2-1,TGTGCCAGTAGAGGGCTAGGGGAGGATGAGCAGTTCTTC,CASRGLGEDEQFF
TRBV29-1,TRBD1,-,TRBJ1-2,TGCAGCGTCAGGACAGGGCTAACTATGAGCTACACCTTC,CSVRTGLTMSYTF
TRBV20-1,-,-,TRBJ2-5,TGCAGTGCTGAGTACCAAGAGACCCAGTACTTC,CSAEYQETQYF
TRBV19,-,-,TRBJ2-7,TGTGCCAGTAGTATCTCGACTACCTACGAGCAGTACTTC,CASSISTTYEQYF
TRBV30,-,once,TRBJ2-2,TGTGCCTGGAGTGTTTGGGGCCCGAACACCGGGGAGCTGTTTTTT,CAWSVWGPNTGELFF
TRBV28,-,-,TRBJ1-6,TGTGCCAGCAGGTATCCTCCGGGGGGCGCGGGTTCACCCCTCCACTTT,CASRYPPGGAGSPLHF
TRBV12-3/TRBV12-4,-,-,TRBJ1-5,TGTGCCAGCAGTTTTCGGGGAAGGCAGCCCCAGCATTTT,CASSFRGRQPQHF
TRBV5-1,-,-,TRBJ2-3,TGCGCCAGCAGCTTGGAATTCAGCGGCACAGATACGCAGTATTTT,CASSLEFSGTDTQYF
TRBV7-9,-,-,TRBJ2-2,TGTGCCAGCAGCCCTTTCGGAGAGGTTGCCGGGGAGCTGTTTTTT,CASSPFGEVAGELFF
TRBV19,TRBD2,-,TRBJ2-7,TGTGCCAGTAGTATAAGCGGGGGTCGCTACGAGCAGTACTTC,CASSISGGRYEQYF
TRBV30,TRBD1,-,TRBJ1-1,TGTGCCTGGAGTCAGGGGGCCACTGAAGCTTTCTTT,CAWSQGATEAFF
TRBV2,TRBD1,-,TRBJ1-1,TGTGCCAGCAAACGGGACAGGAACACTGAAGCTTTCTTT,CASKRDRNTEAFF
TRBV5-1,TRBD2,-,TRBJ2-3,TGCGCCAGCAGCCTGGGGGGAGGGAGTCCCAGCACAGATACGCAGTATTTT,CASSLGGGSPSTDTQYF
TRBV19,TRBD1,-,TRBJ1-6,TGTGCCAGTAGTTCCACCGGGACAGGCAATTCACCCCTCCACTTT,CASSSTGTGNSPLHF
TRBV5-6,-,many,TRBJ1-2,TGTGCCAGCAGCTTGGAACCAGGGAGGCACTATGGCTACACCTTC,CASSLEPGRHYGYTF
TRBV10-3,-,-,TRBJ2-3,TGTGCCATCAGTGAGTCGGGGGCAGGCCCAGATACGCAGTATTTT,CAISESGAGPDTQYF
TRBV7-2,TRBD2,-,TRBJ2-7,TGTGCCAGCAGCTTACGGGGGGGCCCGTACGAGCAGTACTTC,CASSLRGGPYEQYF
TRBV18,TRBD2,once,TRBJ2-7,TGTGCCAGCTCACCACGGGTAGCGGGAGAGCTCGAGCAGTACTTC,CASSPRVAGELEQYF